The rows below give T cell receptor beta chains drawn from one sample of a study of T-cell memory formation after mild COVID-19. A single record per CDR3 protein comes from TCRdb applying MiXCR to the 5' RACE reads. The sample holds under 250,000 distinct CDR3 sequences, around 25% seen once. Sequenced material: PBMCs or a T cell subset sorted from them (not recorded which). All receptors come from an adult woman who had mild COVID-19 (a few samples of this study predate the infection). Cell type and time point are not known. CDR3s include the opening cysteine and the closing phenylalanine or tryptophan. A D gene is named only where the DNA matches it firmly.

CDR3aa: CASSQVMRSGQYF
v_gene: TRBV3-1
j_gene: TRBJ2-7
d_gene: -

CDR3aa: CASSLGRNTGELFF
v_gene: TRBV7-9
j_gene: TRBJ2-2
d_gene: -

CDR3aa: CSASTGGDTGELFF
v_gene: TRBV20-1
j_gene: TRBJ2-2
d_gene: TRBD1

CDR3aa: CASSLSTVISYNEQFF
v_gene: TRBV3-1
j_gene: TRBJ2-1
d_gene: -

CDR3aa: CASIHLSSGLRYSYEQYF
v_gene: TRBV6-2/TRBV6-3
j_gene: TRBJ2-7
d_gene: -

CDR3aa: CASTPGDRGRGNTEAFF
v_gene: TRBV12-3/TRBV12-4
j_gene: TRBJ1-1
d_gene: TRBD1

CDR3aa: CASSRTTEAFF
v_gene: TRBV4-2
j_gene: TRBJ1-1
d_gene: -

CDR3aa: CASSRWSYEQYF
v_gene: TRBV3-1
j_gene: TRBJ2-7
d_gene: -

CDR3aa: CASSQERGTDGYTF
v_gene: TRBV4-3
j_gene: TRBJ1-2
d_gene: -

CDR3aa: CASSLPREVTEAFF
v_gene: TRBV7-3
j_gene: TRBJ1-1
d_gene: -

CDR3aa: CASSLFAGGKETQYF
v_gene: TRBV12-3/TRBV12-4
j_gene: TRBJ2-5
d_gene: TRBD2

CDR3aa: CASSSPGTGGYF
v_gene: TRBV5-4
j_gene: TRBJ2-5
d_gene: TRBD1

CDR3aa: CATSRDPSYEQYF
v_gene: TRBV15
j_gene: TRBJ2-7
d_gene: -

CDR3aa: CASSQAGRRSTEAFF
v_gene: TRBV14
j_gene: TRBJ1-1
d_gene: -

CDR3aa: CASSLGPSGGTDTQYF
v_gene: TRBV7-2
j_gene: TRBJ2-3
d_gene: TRBD2

CDR3aa: CASSQDRLGETQYF
v_gene: TRBV14
j_gene: TRBJ2-5
d_gene: -

CDR3aa: CSAATGPRNQPQHF
v_gene: TRBV20-1
j_gene: TRBJ1-5
d_gene: -

CDR3aa: CAISESPRNVTDTQYF
v_gene: TRBV10-3
j_gene: TRBJ2-3
d_gene: -

CDR3aa: CASSYGTGLTGELFF
v_gene: TRBV7-9
j_gene: TRBJ2-2
d_gene: TRBD1

CDR3aa: CASSNRQGGHGYTF
v_gene: TRBV2
j_gene: TRBJ1-2
d_gene: TRBD1

CDR3aa: CASSLSGTPGETQYF
v_gene: TRBV27
j_gene: TRBJ2-5
d_gene: -

CDR3aa: CASSLGFLDTQYF
v_gene: TRBV27
j_gene: TRBJ2-3
d_gene: -

CDR3aa: CASSVDWWGTDTQYF
v_gene: TRBV9
j_gene: TRBJ2-3
d_gene: -

CDR3aa: CSARKGGLTYEQYF
v_gene: TRBV20-1
j_gene: TRBJ2-7
d_gene: -

CDR3aa: CSARDSRRGRNQPQHF
v_gene: TRBV20-1
j_gene: TRBJ1-5
d_gene: -

CDR3aa: CASSSRQREAQETQYF
v_gene: TRBV7-9
j_gene: TRBJ2-5
d_gene: TRBD2

CDR3aa: CASSLRRGTYEQYF
v_gene: TRBV12-3/TRBV12-4
j_gene: TRBJ2-7
d_gene: -

CDR3aa: CASSQGTLMNTEAFF
v_gene: TRBV3-1
j_gene: TRBJ1-1
d_gene: -

CDR3aa: CASRTSGRAYEQYF
v_gene: TRBV3-1
j_gene: TRBJ2-7
d_gene: TRBD2

CDR3aa: CASSQDRANTDTQYF
v_gene: TRBV4-1
j_gene: TRBJ2-3
d_gene: -

CDR3aa: CASSLDRAEAFF
v_gene: TRBV7-9
j_gene: TRBJ1-1
d_gene: -

CDR3aa: CASSANLSGTKQFF
v_gene: TRBV9
j_gene: TRBJ2-1
d_gene: -

CDR3aa: CASSLRHSNAWTSGSYEQYF
v_gene: TRBV7-2
j_gene: TRBJ2-7
d_gene: TRBD2

CDR3aa: CATGLGGEQYF
v_gene: TRBV24-1
j_gene: TRBJ2-7
d_gene: -

CDR3aa: CASSLLGGGDEQFF
v_gene: TRBV7-3
j_gene: TRBJ2-1
d_gene: -

CDR3aa: CASSLAGREREQYF
v_gene: TRBV5-1
j_gene: TRBJ2-7
d_gene: TRBD2

CDR3aa: CASSLRAQTAGGYGYTF
v_gene: TRBV5-1
j_gene: TRBJ1-2
d_gene: -

CDR3aa: CASSFRQAFGGYTF
v_gene: TRBV12-3/TRBV12-4
j_gene: TRBJ1-2
d_gene: -

CDR3aa: CASSLPNTNEQFF
v_gene: TRBV7-9
j_gene: TRBJ2-1
d_gene: -

CDR3aa: CASSELISGRGYQETQYF
v_gene: TRBV2
j_gene: TRBJ2-5
d_gene: TRBD2

CDR3aa: CASSSQGTTYNEQFF
v_gene: TRBV7-2
j_gene: TRBJ2-1
d_gene: -

CDR3aa: CASSPGLAGGSSYNEQFF
v_gene: TRBV11-3
j_gene: TRBJ2-1
d_gene: TRBD2